This T cell receptor beta chain was captured by sequencing in a study of blood T cell repertoires in COVID-19. V shed 5 bases and J shed 1 base, with 10 bases lying between them. Germline-derived CDR1 and CDR2 are SGHTA and FQGNSA. The CDR3 contains 14 residues. Using immunoSEQ multiplex PCR, the repertoire was profiled, and TCRdb retains in-frame clones only, with some absent. The sample has approximately 100,000 clones, approximately 90% seen once; the top ten hold 4.2%. What was sequenced was peripheral blood. This TCR was sampled from a human donor with COVID-19, enrolled during active disease. The donor label of this sample is uncertain. The chain joins TRBV7-2 to TRBJ2-3, with D unclear. In DNA form, the CDR3 reads TGTGCCAGCAGCCTCCCCACAGGCACAGATACGCAGTATTTT. As protein: CASSLPTGTDTQYF.